These 24 T cell receptor beta chains originate from one sample sequenced in a study of identifying expanded T cells in peripheral blood. Assay: immunoSEQ multiplex PCR; the TCRdb copy retains only in-frame clones and omits some. Of roughly 100,000 clones in the sample, around nine tenths were seen once. The material sequenced was blood. The source of these receptors is a person aged 18 to 70 in good health.

This chain joins TRBV4-3 and TRBJ1-5; 7 positions agree with TRBD1. CDR1 is LGHNA, CDR2 YSLEER, per germline. V was pared by 2 bases and J by 3 bases, with 10 bases of the junction left unmatched. This CDR3 is built from 17 residues. DNA of the CDR3: TGCGCCAGCAGCCAACCCCCCGGGGACAGACACAATCAGCCCCAGCATTTT. Translated, it gives CASSQPPGDRHNQPQHF.

This clone came up once. J is TRBJ2-5 and V is TRBV7-6, with D perhaps matching TRBD2 (7 bases). V lost 5 bases and J lost 3, with 16 bases in between. In germline, CDR1 is SGHVS, CDR2 FNYEAQ. The CDR3 has 15 amino acids. The CDR3 loop reads CASSEQGLRKETQYF. The CDR3 DNA follows: TGTGCCAGCAGCGAACAGGGACTACGTAAAGAGACCCAGTACTTC.

The chain uses TRBV27 and TRBJ2-1; no firm D call. This CDR3 spans 13 amino acids. V lost 1 base and J 7 bases, leaving 8 bases between the germline ends. The germline V gene encodes CDR1 MNHEY and CDR2 SMNVEV (reference sequence). The CDR3: CASSLWASNEQFF. The CDR3 DNA follows: TGTGCCAGCAGTTTATGGGCATCAAATGAGCAGTTCTTC.

This chain joins TRBV7-2 and TRBJ2-5, with D perhaps TRBD1 (5 bases). CDR1 SGHTA and CDR2 FQGNSA come from the germline V gene. The CDR3 has 15 residues. The V gene lost 1 base and the J gene lost 3 bases, with 12 bases spanning the gap. Here the CDR3 reads CASSLGWGGEETQYF. The CDR3 DNA reads TGTGCCAGCAGCTTAGGGTGGGGCGGAGAAGAGACCCAGTACTTC.

The chain couples TRBV4-1 to TRBJ2-2; D remains unclear. The V and J ends lost 8 bases and 5 bases respectively, with 9 bases between them. Germline values: CDR1 MGHRA, CDR2 YSYEKL. The CDR3 is 12 amino acids. CDR3 DNA: TGCGCCAGCGGGCGTAATACCGGGGAGCTGTTTTTT. This translates into CASGRNTGELFF.

This clone was observed a few times. The V and J genes are TRBV12-5 and TRBJ1-2; 10 bases align to TRBD1. Trimming removed 3 bases from V and 3 bases from J; junction bases left unmatched: 10. Germline V gene lookup returns CDR1 LGHNT and CDR2 FRNRAP. The CDR3 runs to 17 residues. CDR3 DNA sequence: TGTGCTAGTGGTTTACTCCCCCGGGACAGGGGCCACTATGGCTACACCTTC. Translation gives CASGLLPRDRGHYGYTF.

The chain has TRBV5-1 and TRBJ2-5; TRBD1 aligns across 10 bases. CDR3 size: 11 residues. Germline values: CDR1 SGHRS, CDR2 YFSETQ. V lost 7 bases to trimming and J lost 10 bases; unmatched junction nucleotides: 4. The DNA of the CDR3 is TGCGCCAGCCGACAGGGGGCGAGCCAGTACTTC. Translated: CASRQGASQYF.

Worth noting for this clone: One end of the junction does not line up with germline, which may come from a read error. Other DNA sequences within the sample encode an identical CDR3. The chain carries TRBV7-9 and TRBJ2-3, with no clear D. Per germline, CDR1 SEHNR and CDR2 FQNEAQ (reference sequence). CDR3 length equals 14 residues. The CDR3 coding sequence is TGTGCCAGCAGCCTAAGTATGCTCACAGATACGCAATATTTT. It codes for CASSLSMLTDTQYF.

This chain connects TRBV13 to TRBJ2-7; D remains ambiguous. Germline V lookup: CDR1 PRHDT, CDR2 FYEKMQ (reference sequence). This CDR3 region has 16 residues. V lost 7 bases to trimming and J lost 2 bases, with 21 bases between them. The CDR3 here is CASTLTPSGLTYEQYF. The DNA of the CDR3 is TGTGCCAGCACCTTGACCCCATCTGGCCTGACCTACGAGCAGTACTTC.

The CDR3 DNA reads TGTGCCAGTAGTATTGGGGGAATTCGTTCACCCCTCCACTTT. Protein sequence: CASSIGGIRSPLHF. The chain links TRBV19 to TRBJ1-6; D possibly corresponds to TRBD1 (5 bases). This CDR3 region has 14 residues. Germline V gene lookup returns CDR1 LNHDA and CDR2 SQIVND (reference sequence). V lost 3 bases, J lost 9 bases, and 12 bases lay in between.

This chain uses TRBV18 with TRBJ2-3, with TRBD1 as a possible D gene (5 bases). This CDR3 region has 14 residues. The V end lost 1 base, the J end lost 4 bases, and 9 bases lay between the germline ends. In germline, CDR1 is KGHSH, CDR2 LQKENI. CDR3 region: CASSPQKGSDTQYF. The CDR3 nucleotides are TGTGCCAGCTCACCACAAAAGGGGTCAGATACGCAGTATTTT.

J is TRBJ2-7 and V is TRBV4-2, with TRBD2 identical over 8 bases. This CDR3 has 15 amino acids. CDR1 is LGHNA, CDR2 YNFKEQ, per germline. V lost 0 bases and J lost 6; bases outside the gene matches: 7. CDR3 sequence: CASSQDRGGAAEQYF. CDR3 in DNA: TGTGCCAGCAGCCAAGATCGGGGGGGGGCCGCCGAGCAGTACTTC.

This clone was seen more than once but under ten times. The chain couples TRBV21-1 to TRBJ1-6. TRBV21-1 represents a pseudogene. This CDR3 has 12 amino acids. CDR3: CASSKAPLSLHF. For the CDR3, the DNA is TGTGCCAGCAGCAAAGCCCCACTATCCCTCCACTTT.

The chain recombines TRBV9 with TRBJ2-2; no definite D call. This CDR3 contains 15 residues. The germline V gene has CDR1 SGDLS and CDR2 YYNGEE. V dropped 0 bases and J dropped 2 bases, with 8 bases sitting between them. CDR3 nucleotides: TGTGCCAGCAGCGTAGAAGGGTCTAACACCGGGGAGCTGTTTTTT. Its translation: CASSVEGSNTGELFF.

The V call is TRBV9, the J call TRBJ1-1; 10 nucleotides align to TRBD1. V trimming: 4 bases; J trimming: 1 base; junction bases outside the gene matches: 13. The CDR3 length is 18 residues. In germline, CDR1 is SGDLS, CDR2 YYNGEE. CDR3 amino acids: CASSPGDRGIGSNTEAFF. CDR3 DNA sequence: TGTGCCAGCAGCCCGGGGGACAGGGGCATCGGGTCGAACACTGAAGCTTTCTTT.

The gene calls are TRBV2 and TRBJ2-7; D perhaps matches TRBD2 (7 bases). Germline V lookup: CDR1 SNHLY, CDR2 FYNNEI. This CDR3 is 16 amino acids long. Trimming removed 0 bases at V and 4 bases at J, with 16 bases between. CDR3 sequence (DNA): TGTGCCAGCAGTGAAGCGCCGGGCGGGGGCCCTTACGAGCAGTACTTC. Residues: CASSEAPGGGPYEQYF. The complete variable domain, with remaining parts taken from reference TRBV2 and TRBJ2-7, reads EPEVTQTPSHQVTQMGQEVILRCVPISNHLYFYWYRQILGQKVEFLVSFYNNEISEKSEIFDDQFSVERPDGSNFTLKIRSTKLEDSAMYFCASSEAPGGGPYEQYFGPGTRLTVT.

The V and J genes are TRBV6-5 and TRBJ1-4; D is unclear. Germline loops: CDR1 MNHEY, CDR2 SVGAGI. With 6 bases removed from V and 8 bases from J, the gap between germline ends came to 13 bases. The CDR3 spans 13 residues. The CDR3 DNA reads as TGTGCCAGCAGCACCCTAAATCGGGAAAAACTGTTTTTT. It translates to CASSTLNREKLFF.

The genes are TRBV28 and TRBJ2-7, with 8 bases matching TRBD2. The V gene end was trimmed by 5 bases and the J gene end by 6 bases; junction bases not matched to a gene: 9. CDR1 is MDHEN and CDR2 is SYDVKM in the germline V gene. The CDR3 covers 14 residues. The CDR3 protein is CASSGGGPPTEQYF. The CDR3 DNA reads as TGTGCCAGCAGTGGCGGGGGGCCTCCTACCGAGCAGTACTTC.

The gene calls are TRBV2 and TRBJ2-6; D is undetermined. V lost 7 bases and J 0 bases, leaving 1 base between the germline ends. CDR1 SNHLY and CDR2 FYNNEI come from the germline V gene. CDR3 length equals 12 residues. CDR3 loop: CASNSGANVLTF. The CDR3 DNA reads as TGTGCCAGCAACTCTGGGGCCAACGTCCTGACTTTC.

The chain couples TRBV2 to TRBJ1-1; possible D gene TRBD1, 5 bases. Trimming stripped 6 bases from V and 8 bases from J, with 10 bases between. The CDR3 length is 11 residues. Germline CDR1 and CDR2: SNHLY and FYNNEI. The CDR3 here is CASRGRTEAFF. As DNA, the CDR3 is TGTGCCAGCAGGGGACGGACAGAAGCTTTCTTT.

The chain carries TRBV4-2 and TRBJ2-3; 11 nucleotides agree with TRBD2. The length of the CDR3 is 16 residues. V dropped 3 bases and J dropped 5; count of bases not matched to a gene: 7. Germline loops: CDR1 LGHNA, CDR2 YNFKEQ. In nucleotides, the CDR3 is TGTGCCAGCAGCCAGGAACTAGCGGGGGAAGTAGATACGCAGTATTTT. Translation: CASSQELAGEVDTQYF.

V and J are TRBV27 and TRBJ2-5, with D possibly matching TRBD1 (6 bases). Trimming pared 3 bases from V and 7 bases from J, leaving 15 bases between. This CDR3 has 14 residues. Germline CDR1 reads MNHEY; CDR2 reads SMNVEV (reference sequence). The CDR3 region has the DNA TGTGCCAGCAGTTTCGGACAGTGGGCGGGGACCCAGTACTTC. Its translation: CASSFGQWAGTQYF.

The chain employs TRBV7-2 and TRBJ1-5, with TRBD1 matching over 9 bases. Germline V lookup: CDR1 SGHTA, CDR2 FQGNSA. The CDR3 runs to 14 residues. V lost 5 bases and J lost 7; bases outside the gene matches: 6. The CDR3: CASSQWTGAQPQHF. The CDR3 coding sequence is TGTGCCAGCAGCCAGTGGACAGGGGCCCAGCCCCAGCATTTT.

The chain links TRBV5-1 to TRBJ2-4; 13 bases are a match to TRBD2. J gave up 5 bases and V 3 bases, and 5 bases lay outside the gene matches. Germline V gene lookup returns CDR1 SGHRS and CDR2 YFSETQ. The CDR3 is 16 amino acids. DNA for the CDR3: TGCGCCAGCAGCTGGGGTGGACTAGCGGGGGAAAACATTCAGTACTTC. This codes for CASSWGGLAGENIQYF.